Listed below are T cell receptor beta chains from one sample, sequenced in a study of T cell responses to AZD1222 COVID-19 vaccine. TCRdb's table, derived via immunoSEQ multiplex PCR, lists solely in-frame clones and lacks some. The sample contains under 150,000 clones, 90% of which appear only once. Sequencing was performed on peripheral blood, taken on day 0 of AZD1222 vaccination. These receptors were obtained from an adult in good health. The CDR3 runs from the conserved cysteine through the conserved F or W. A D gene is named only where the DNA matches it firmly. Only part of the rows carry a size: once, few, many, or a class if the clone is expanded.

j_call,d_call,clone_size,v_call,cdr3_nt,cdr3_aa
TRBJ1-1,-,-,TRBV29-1,TGCAGCGTGGTACAGGGAACTGAAGCTTTCTTT,CSVVQGTEAFF
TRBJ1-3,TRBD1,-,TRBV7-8,TGTGCCAGCAGCTCCCCCGGGACAGGGGGAAACACCATATATTTT,CASSSPGTGGNTIYF
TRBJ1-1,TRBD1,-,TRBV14,TGTGCCAGCAGCCAAGACTTCCCGGGACAGGGTGAAGCTTTCTTT,CASSQDFPGQGEAFF
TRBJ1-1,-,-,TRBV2,TGTGCCAGCACCGGGGGGCCGGCTGAAGCTTTCTTT,CASTGGPAEAFF
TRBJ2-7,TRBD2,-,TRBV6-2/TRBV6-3,TGTGCCAGCAGTGCCCCTGGACTAGGAGCCTACGAGCAGTACTTC,CASSAPGLGAYEQYF
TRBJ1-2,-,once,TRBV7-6,TGTGCCAGCAGCTTAGCGCCCACAGGGACCTATGGCTACACCTTC,CASSLAPTGTYGYTF
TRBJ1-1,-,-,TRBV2,TGTGCCAGCAGTGGACTATTGACTGAAGCTTTCTTT,CASSGLLTEAFF
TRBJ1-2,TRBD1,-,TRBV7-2,TGTGCCAGCAGCCCAGACAGGGGAATAGGGTATGGCTACACCTTC,CASSPDRGIGYGYTF
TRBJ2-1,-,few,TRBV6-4,TGTGCCAGCAGTGAAAATGGAGTCGGGGAGCAGTTCTTC,CASSENGVGEQFF
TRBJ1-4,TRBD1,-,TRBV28,TGTGCCACCACAGGGGGACAAAATAATGAAAAACTGTTTTTT,CATTGGQNNEKLFF
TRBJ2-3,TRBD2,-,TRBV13,TGTGCCAGCAGCTTAGGGCTAGCGGGACCCACAGATACGCAGTATTTT,CASSLGLAGPTDTQYF
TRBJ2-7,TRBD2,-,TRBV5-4,TGTGCCAGCAGCTTGTGGGGGCGAGCGGGAGGTAATGGGGGTAGGTACGAGCAGTACTTC,CASSLWGRAGGNGGRYEQYF
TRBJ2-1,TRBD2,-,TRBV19,TGTGCCAGCAGGGCGGGGCGGGGGACCTACAATGAGCAGTTCTTC,CASRAGRGTYNEQFF
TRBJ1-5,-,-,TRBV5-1,TGCGCCAGCAGCCGGGGTGGCGCGGGGAATCAGCCCCAGCATTTT,CASSRGGAGNQPQHF
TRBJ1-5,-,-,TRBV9,TGTGCCAGCAGCCCCAGGCCGGGGTTTGGCCAGCCCCAGCATTTT,CASSPRPGFGQPQHF
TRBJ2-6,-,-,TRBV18,TGTGCCAGCTCACCACTGCACCTCCCGCCCTCTGGGGCCAACGTCCTGACTTTC,CASSPLHLPPSGANVLTF
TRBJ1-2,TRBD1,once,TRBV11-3,TGTGCCAGCAGCGGTACGACAGGGGGCGGCTATGGCTACACCTTC,CASSGTTGGGYGYTF
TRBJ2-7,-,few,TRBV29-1,TGCAGCGCCAGGTTCCGCTCCTACGAGCAGTACTTC,CSARFRSYEQYF
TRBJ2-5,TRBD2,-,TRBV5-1,TGCGCCAGCAGCTTTCCCCCCCCCGCTAGCGGGGGGGCTCTAACGGCTGAGACCCAGTACTTC,CASSFPPPASGGALTAETQYF
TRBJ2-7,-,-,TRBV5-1,TGCGCCAGCAGCTCTCAGACAGGAATTGACTACGAGCAGTACTTC,CASSSQTGIDYEQYF
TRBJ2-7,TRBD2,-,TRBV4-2,TGTGCCAGCAGCCAATATTGGGTAGCGGGGGGGTTAACCTACGAGCAGTACTTC,CASSQYWVAGGLTYEQYF
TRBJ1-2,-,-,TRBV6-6,TGTGCCAGCAGAACCAGACGGGTAGCTAACTATGGCTACACCTTC,CASRTRRVANYGYTF
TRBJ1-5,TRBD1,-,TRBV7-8,TGTGCCAGCAGCTTAAACGGACAGGCTAGCAATCAGCCCCAGCATTTT,CASSLNGQASNQPQHF
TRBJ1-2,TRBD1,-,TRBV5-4,TGTGCCAGCAGCTTGGTTGGGGACAGGGGGTTGGGCTACACCTTC,CASSLVGDRGLGYTF
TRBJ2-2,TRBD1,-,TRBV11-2,TGTGCCAGCAGCTGGGACAGGGGGAACACCGGGGAGCTGTTTTTT,CASSWDRGNTGELFF